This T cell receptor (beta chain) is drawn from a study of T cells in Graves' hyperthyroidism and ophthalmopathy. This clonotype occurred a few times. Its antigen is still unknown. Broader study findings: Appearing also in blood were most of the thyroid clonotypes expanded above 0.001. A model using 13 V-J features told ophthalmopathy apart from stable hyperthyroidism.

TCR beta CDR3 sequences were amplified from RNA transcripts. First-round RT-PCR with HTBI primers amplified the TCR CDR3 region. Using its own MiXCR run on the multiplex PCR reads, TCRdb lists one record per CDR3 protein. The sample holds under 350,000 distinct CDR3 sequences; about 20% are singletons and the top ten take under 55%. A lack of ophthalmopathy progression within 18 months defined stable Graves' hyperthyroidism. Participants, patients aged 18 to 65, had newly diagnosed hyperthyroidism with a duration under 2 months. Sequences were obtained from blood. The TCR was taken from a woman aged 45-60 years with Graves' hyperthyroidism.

The CDR3 loop is CASSYGGGGWGTEAFF. The CDR3 DNA is TGTGCCAGCAGTTACGGTGGAGGGGGATGGGGCACTGAAGCTTTCTTT. This chain uses TRBV6-5 with TRBJ1-1; D is perhaps TRBD1 (6 bases). The germline gives CDR1 MNHEY, CDR2 SVGAGI. Trimming took off 2 bases at V and 4 bases at J, with 17 bases between the two ends. This CDR3 contains 16 residues.